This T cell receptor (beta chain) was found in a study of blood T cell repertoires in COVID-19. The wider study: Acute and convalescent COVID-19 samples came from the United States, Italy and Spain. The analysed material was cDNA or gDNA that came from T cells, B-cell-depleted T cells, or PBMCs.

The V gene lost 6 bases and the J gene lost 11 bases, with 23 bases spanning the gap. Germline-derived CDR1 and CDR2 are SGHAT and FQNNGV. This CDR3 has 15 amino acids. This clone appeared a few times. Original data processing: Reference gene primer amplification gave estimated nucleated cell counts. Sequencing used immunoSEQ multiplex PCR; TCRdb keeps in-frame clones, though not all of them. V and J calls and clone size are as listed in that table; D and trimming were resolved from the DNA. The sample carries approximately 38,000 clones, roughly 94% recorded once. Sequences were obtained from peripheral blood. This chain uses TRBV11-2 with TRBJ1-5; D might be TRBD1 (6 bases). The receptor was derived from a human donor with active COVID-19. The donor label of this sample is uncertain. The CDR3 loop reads CASSPTIRGAWAQHF. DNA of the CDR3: TGTGCCAGCAGTCCGACCATCAGGGGTGCCTGGGCCCAGCATTTT.